This TCR beta chain was identified in a study of regulatory T cells in long-lasting Graves disease. This sample's time point: persistent/refractory GD, antithyroid drugs over 5 years with positive TRAb. Researchers made the TCR library from RNA that was extracted from PBMCs. The TCR beta library used iRepertoire HTBI primers with Arm-PCR amplification of CDR3. TCRdb reanalysed the multiplex PCR reads using MiXCR and keeps one entry per CDR3 protein. The sample has 300,000 to 350,000 distinct CDR3 sequences; roughly a fifth are singletons. Germline lookup yields CDR1 KGHSH and CDR2 LQKENI. The CDR3 is made up of 17 amino acids. V shed 2 bases and J shed 0 bases, with 11 bases lying between them.

The chain joins TRBV18 to TRBJ2-6, with D possibly TRBD2 on 6 matching bases. This TCR was sampled from a female donor with Graves disease. The sample in question was peripheral blood mononuclear cells (PBMCs), obtained when the disease was refractory, from a patient treated with antithyroid drugs. DNA for the CDR3: TGTGCCAGCTCACCATATCGGGAGATCTCTGGGGCCAACGTCCTGACTTTC. Protein: CASSPYREISGANVLTF.